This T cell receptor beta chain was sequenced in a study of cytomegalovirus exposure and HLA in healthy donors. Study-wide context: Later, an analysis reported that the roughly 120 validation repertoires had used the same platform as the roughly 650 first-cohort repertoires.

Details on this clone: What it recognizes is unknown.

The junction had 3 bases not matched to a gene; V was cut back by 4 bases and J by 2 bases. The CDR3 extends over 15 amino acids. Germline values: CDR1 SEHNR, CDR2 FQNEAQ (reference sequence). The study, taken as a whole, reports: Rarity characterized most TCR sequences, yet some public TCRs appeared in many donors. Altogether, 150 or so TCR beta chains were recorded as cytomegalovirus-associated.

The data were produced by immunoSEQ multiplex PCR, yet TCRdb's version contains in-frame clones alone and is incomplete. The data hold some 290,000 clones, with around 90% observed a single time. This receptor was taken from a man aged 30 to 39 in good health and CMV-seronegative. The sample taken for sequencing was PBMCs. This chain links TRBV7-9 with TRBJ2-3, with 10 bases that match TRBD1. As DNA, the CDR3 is TGTGCCAGCAGCTCCCGACAGGGGGCCACAGATACGCAGTATTTT. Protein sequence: CASSSRQGATDTQYF. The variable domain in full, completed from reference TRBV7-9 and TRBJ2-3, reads DTGVSQNPRHKITKRGQNVTFRCDPISEHNRLYWYRQTLGQGPEFLTYFQNEAQLEKSRLLSDRFSAERPKGSFSTLEIQRTEQGDSAMYLCASSSRQGATDTQYFGPGTRLTVL.